Listed here are 21 T cell receptor beta chains from one sample, sequenced in a study of cytomegalovirus exposure and HLA in healthy donors. PCR was performed using 60 Vbeta and 13 Jbeta primers. Sequencing used immunoSEQ multiplex PCR; TCRdb keeps in-frame clones, though not all of them. The repertoire holds more than 85,000 clones, with around 70% as singletons. The sequenced sample was PBMCs. Every receptor here comes from a woman between 65 and 79 years old in good health and CMV-seropositive.

The chain is built from TRBV30 and TRBJ1-1; TRBD1 agrees at 7 bases. This CDR3 has 15 residues. The junction had 13 bases not matched to a gene; V was cut back by 1 base and J by 8 bases. The germline V gene encodes CDR1 GTSNPN and CDR2 SVGIG (reference sequence). The CDR3 DNA reads as TGTGCCTGGAGTGCTCCCAATACACAGGGGAAAGAAGCTTTCTTT. Its protein product is CAWSAPNTQGKEAFF.

V and J are TRBV7-9 and TRBJ2-7, with unresolved D. The V gene lost 7 bases and the J gene lost 1 base, with 17 bases spanning the gap. CDR3 size: 15 residues. The germline V gene encodes CDR1 SEHNR and CDR2 FQNEAQ (reference sequence). Here the CDR3 DNA reads TGTGCCAGCACTCTAGACGGTTCCCCGTCCTACGAGCAGTACTTC. This gives the protein CASTLDGSPSYEQYF.

The chain uses TRBV25-1 and TRBJ2-3, with unresolved D. Germline lookup yields CDR1 MGHDK and CDR2 SYGVNS. Trimming shortened V by 4 bases and J by 5 bases, and 13 bases separated the two germline ends. The CDR3 consists of 14 residues. The CDR3 nucleotides are TGTGCCAGCAGTGCATCGGTGACTGGAGATACGCAGTATTTT. The encoded protein is CASSASVTGDTQYF.

This chain connects TRBV18 to TRBJ2-7; 10 bases match TRBD1. The CDR3 has 14 residues. Trimming took 6 bases from V and 6 from J; bases not matched to a gene: 8. Germline-derived CDR1 and CDR2 are KGHSH and LQKENI. The CDR3 region is CASSPGTGVVEQYF. As DNA, the CDR3 is TGTGCCAGCTCCCCTGGGACAGGGGTGGTCGAGCAGTACTTC.

In DNA, the CDR3 is TGTGCCAGCAGCGTAGCTAGCGGGACAGATACGCAGTATTTT. Protein product: CASSVASGTDTQYF. The chain uses TRBV9 and TRBJ2-3; 8 bases align to TRBD2. V lost 0 bases and J lost 3; bases outside the gene matches: 0. The germline V gene has CDR1 SGDLS and CDR2 YYNGEE. The CDR3 consists of 14 residues.

CDR3 nucleotides: TGCGCCAGCAGCCAAGACCCTACAGGGACCTACGAGCAGTACTTC. Protein sequence: CASSQDPTGTYEQYF. This rearrangement joins TRBV4-1 to TRBJ2-5, with D tentatively TRBD1 (6 bases). The tail of the sequence fits TRBJ2-7 better, so the J call may be wrong. The CDR3 loop spans 15 amino acids. Germline V gives CDR1 MGHRA, CDR2 YSYEKL.

The chain links TRBV5-6 to TRBJ1-1, with TRBD1 matching 7 bases. V shed 6 bases, J shed 0 bases, and the junction held 11 bases outside the gene matches. Germline CDR1 is SGHDT and CDR2 is YYEEEE. This CDR3 has 16 amino acids. The CDR3 sequence: CASTLQGLGMNTEAFF. The DNA for the CDR3 is TGTGCCAGCACACTACAGGGGCTGGGAATGAACACTGAAGCTTTCTTT.

There are a few counts of this clone. The chain couples TRBV5-4 to TRBJ2-7; 7 bases are a match to TRBD1. J lost 6 bases, V lost 4 bases, and 7 bases had no gene match. In germline, CDR1 is SGHNT, CDR2 YYREEE (reference sequence). The CDR3 sequence is 13 residues long. The CDR3 sequence is CASSHDRAGEQYF. CDR3 sequence (DNA): TGTGCCAGCAGCCACGACAGGGCGGGCGAGCAGTACTTC.

This clone was found once. V is TRBV19 and J is TRBJ2-6; TRBD2 matches 8 bases. Germline values: CDR1 LNHDA, CDR2 SQIVND (reference sequence). The CDR3 sequence is 16 residues long. The V segment lost 7 bases and the J segment 4 bases; nucleotides outside the gene matches: 9. CDR3 sequence (DNA): TGTGCCAGTATTCTCTCGGGAGGGGCCGGGGCCAACGTCCTGACTTTC. Protein sequence: CASILSGGAGANVLTF.

The chain combines TRBV7-9 with TRBJ2-5; D not certain. The CDR3 extends over 11 amino acids. Germline V lookup: CDR1 SEHNR, CDR2 FQNEAQ (reference sequence). V lost 7 bases and J 7 bases, leaving 10 bases between the germline ends. This CDR3 is CASTPPGTQYF. The CDR3 region has the DNA TGTGCCAGCACTCCCCCGGGGACCCAGTACTTC.

The V gene is TRBV29-1, the J gene TRBJ1-1, with 8 nucleotides matching TRBD1. Per germline, CDR1 SQVTM and CDR2 ANQGSEA. Losses at the gene ends were 6 bases for V and 0 bases for J; bases not matched to a gene: 15. This CDR3 has 17 residues. CDR3 loop: CSVDRGGPIEMNTEAFF. CDR3 nucleotide sequence: TGCAGCGTCGACAGGGGAGGGCCAATTGAGATGAACACTGAAGCTTTCTTT.

This chain connects TRBV9 to TRBJ2-7; D might be TRBD1 (6 bases). Per the germline V gene, CDR1 is SGDLS and CDR2 is YYNGEE. Trimming stripped 1 base from V and 5 bases from J, with 13 bases between. The CDR3 runs 14 residues. The chain's CDR3 is CASSVQGTVDEQYF. CDR3 DNA sequence: TGTGCCAGCAGCGTACAGGGGACGGTCGACGAGCAGTACTTC.

The V and J genes are TRBV27 and TRBJ1-1; D not resolved. Trimming pared 2 bases from V and 5 bases from J, leaving 12 bases between. Germline V CDR1 and CDR2: MNHEY, SMNVEV (reference sequence). This CDR3 has 14 amino acids. Here the CDR3 reads CASSLSRVHTEAFF. The DNA of the CDR3 is TGTGCCAGCAGTTTAAGTAGAGTGCATACTGAAGCTTTCTTT.

Here the CDR3 reads CASSCAKSPNEKLFF. As DNA, the CDR3 is TGTGCCAGCAGCTGTGCGAAAAGTCCTAATGAAAAACTGTTTTTT. This sequence joins TRBV21-1 and TRBJ1-4. TRBV21-1 is a pseudogene. The CDR3 sequence is 15 residues long.

In DNA form, the CDR3 reads TGTGCCAGCAGCCGACAGGGGGTTAATTCACCCCTCCACTTT. Protein: CASSRQGVNSPLHF. V and J are TRBV6-5 and TRBJ1-6; 9 positions match TRBD1. Germline CDR1 MNHEY, CDR2 SVGAGI. The CDR3 has 14 amino acids. J was trimmed by 6 bases and V by 6 bases; bases with no gene match: 3.

The rearrangement joins TRBV5-1 to TRBJ2-7; a weak D match, TRBD1 (6 bases). Germline V gene lookup returns CDR1 SGHRS and CDR2 YFSETQ. The length of the CDR3 is 15 residues. Trimming stripped 4 bases from V and 1 base from J, with 15 bases between. CDR3 DNA: TGCGCCAGCAGCCCCACGGTGGGACAATCCTACGAGCAGTACTTC. Its protein product is CASSPTVGQSYEQYF.

The chain links TRBV7-2 to TRBJ2-1, with TRBD2 as a possible D gene (7 bases). Germline V gene sequence: CDR1 SGHTA, CDR2 FQGNSA. CDR3 size: 19 residues. V was pared by 5 bases and J by 6 bases, with 29 bases between. The CDR3 sequence is CASSPSGEPGSRGPNEQFF. The CDR3, as DNA: TGTGCCAGCAGCCCTAGCGGCGAACCCGGATCGCGGGGGCCCAATGAGCAGTTCTTC.

The rearrangement links TRBV7-9 to TRBJ1-5, with 8 positions matching TRBD1. The J segment lost 5 bases and the V segment lost 5 bases, leaving 2 bases of the junction unmatched. Germline V gene sequence: CDR1 SEHNR, CDR2 FQNEAQ (reference sequence). The CDR3 spans 13 residues. CDR3 residues: CASSAGGDQPQHF. In DNA, the CDR3 is TGTGCCAGCAGCGCAGGGGGCGATCAGCCCCAGCATTTT.

This rearrangement joins TRBV7-8 to TRBJ1-5; 8 nucleotides line up with TRBD1. V lost 5 bases, J lost 4 bases, and 7 bases stayed unmatched. The CDR3 has 15 residues. CDR1 is SGHVS, CDR2 FQNEAQ, per germline. As DNA, the CDR3 is TGTGCCAGCAGCCCACGACAGGGGACAAATCAGCCCCAGCATTTT. This encodes CASSPRQGTNQPQHF.

The chain recombines TRBV2 with TRBJ2-5; the match to TRBD2 covers 12 bases. From germline, CDR1 is SNHLY and CDR2 FYNNEI. The CDR3 runs to 15 residues. V dropped 4 bases and J dropped 4; count of bases not matched to a gene: 4. CDR3 sequence: CASSVASGRVETQYF. The CDR3 nucleotides read TGTGCCAGCAGTGTAGCTAGCGGGAGGGTAGAGACCCAGTACTTC.

This clone appeared once. The chain carries TRBV25-1 and TRBJ2-1; TRBD1 agrees at 12 bases. V was clipped by 2 bases and J by 10 bases; unmatched bases: 6. The CDR3 is 15 amino acids. Germline CDR1 reads MGHDK; CDR2 reads SYGVNS. The CDR3 DNA reads TGTGCCAGCAGTGAAACCGGGACAGGGGGCCGGGAGCAGTTCTTC. Protein product: CASSETGTGGREQFF.